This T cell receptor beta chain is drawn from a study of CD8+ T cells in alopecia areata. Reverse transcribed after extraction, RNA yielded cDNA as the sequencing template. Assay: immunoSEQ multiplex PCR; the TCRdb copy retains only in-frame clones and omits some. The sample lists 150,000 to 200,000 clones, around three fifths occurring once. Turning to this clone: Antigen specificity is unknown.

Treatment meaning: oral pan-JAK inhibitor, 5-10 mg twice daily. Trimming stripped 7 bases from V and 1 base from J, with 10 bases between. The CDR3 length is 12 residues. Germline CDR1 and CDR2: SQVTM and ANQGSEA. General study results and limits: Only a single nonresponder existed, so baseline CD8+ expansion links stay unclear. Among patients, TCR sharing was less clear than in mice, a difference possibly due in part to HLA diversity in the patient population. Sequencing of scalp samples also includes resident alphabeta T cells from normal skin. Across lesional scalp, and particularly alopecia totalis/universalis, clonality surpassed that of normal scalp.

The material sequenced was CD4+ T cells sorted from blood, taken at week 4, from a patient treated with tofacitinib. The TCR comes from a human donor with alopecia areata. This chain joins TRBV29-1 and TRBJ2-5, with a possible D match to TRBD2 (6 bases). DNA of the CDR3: TGCAGCGCGAAGGAGGGCCAAGAGACCCAGTACTTC. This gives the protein CSAKEGQETQYF.